Following are 16 T cell receptor beta chains from one sample sequenced in a study of Tregs in tolerant kidney transplant recipients. The nonmyeloablative bone marrow transplants came from related graft donors, with transient mixed chimerism. Some clones are missing from TCRdb's copy, which holds only in-frame ones; the method was immunoSEQ multiplex PCR. This table holds under 90,000 clones, roughly 90% found once. This specimen was CD4+ T cells from blood (PBMCs), taken 24 months after the transplant. All receptors derive from a human patient who received a combined kidney and bone marrow transplant. Some T cells may trace back to the graft donor.

The CDR3 bases are TGTGCCAGTAGTCTGACCGGGACAGGGGGTAGGTCGGAGACCCAGTACTTC. Its protein product is CASSLTGTGGRSETQYF. J is TRBJ2-5 and V is TRBV19; 11 bases line up with TRBD1. From germline, CDR1 is LNHDA and CDR2 SQIVND (reference sequence). The CDR3 consists of 17 residues. V shed 5 bases and J 5 bases; nucleotides not matched to a gene: 13.

The chain has TRBV4-1 and TRBJ2-4; TRBD2 matches 9 bases. V lost 1 base, J lost 3 bases, and 4 bases stayed unmatched. Per germline, CDR1 MGHRA and CDR2 YSYEKL. This CDR3 comprises 16 residues. The CDR3 nucleotides are TGCGCCAGCAGCCAAGTTCTAGCGGGGAGCAAAAACATTCAGTACTTC. Translating it yields CASSQVLAGSKNIQYF.

The genes are TRBV9 and TRBJ2-4, with D possibly being TRBD2 (6 bases). The V gene lost 0 bases and the J gene lost 4 bases, with 8 bases spanning the gap. The CDR3 runs to 14 residues. Germline CDR1 SGDLS, CDR2 YYNGEE. The CDR3 DNA reads as TGTGCCAGCAGCGTAGGCGGGGCAAAAAACATTCAGTACTTC. Amino acid sequence: CASSVGGAKNIQYF.

The chain links TRBV7-2 to TRBJ1-6, with no clear D. The CDR3 covers 13 residues. Germline CDR1 reads SGHTA; CDR2 reads FQGNSA. Trimming stripped 3 bases from V and 4 bases from J, with 4 bases between. Here the CDR3 DNA reads TGTGCCAGCAGCTTCCAATATAATTCACCCCTCCACTTT. Translated: CASSFQYNSPLHF.

This chain connects TRBV28 to TRBJ2-7; D is unresolved. Trimming left V 3 bases short and J 2 bases short, with 11 bases between. This CDR3 comprises 14 residues. The germline gives CDR1 MDHEN, CDR2 SYDVKM. The CDR3 bases are TGTGCCAGCAGTTTGTCACAGCCCCCCTACGAGCAGTACTTC. As protein: CASSLSQPPYEQYF.

This chain connects TRBV15 to TRBJ2-1, with 9 bases aligning to TRBD2. The CDR3 length is 16 residues. V lost 2 bases and J lost 4; bases outside the gene matches: 6. Germline loops: CDR1 LNHNV, CDR2 YYDKDF (reference sequence). The CDR3 nucleotides read TGTGCCACCAGCAGACAAGCGGGGGGCGGGTACAATGAGCAGTTCTTC. It yields the protein CATSRQAGGGYNEQFF.

The chain employs TRBV21-1 and TRBJ2-5; the D call in the table, TRBD2, was not verified against the DNA. The J call is uncertain, as TRBJ2-7 better fits the DNA end. TRBV21-1 is tagged as a pseudogene. This CDR3 contains 15 residues. The CDR3 region is CASSNGVGRTYEQYF. The CDR3 DNA reads as TGTGCCAGCAGCAACGGGGTCGGACGAACTTACGAGCAGTACTTC.

This rearrangement joins TRBV27 to TRBJ2-1; D is ambiguous. V lost 1 base and J 3 bases, leaving 10 bases between the germline ends. CDR1 is MNHEY, CDR2 SMNVEV, per germline (reference sequence). The CDR3 runs 15 residues. CDR3 sequence: CASSLWQDNYNEQFF. The CDR3 bases are TGTGCCAGCAGTTTATGGCAGGATAACTACAATGAGCAGTTCTTC.

This clone showed up just once. The V call is TRBV29-1, the J call TRBJ1-1; the match to TRBD1 covers 10 bases. Germline CDR1 reads SQVTM; CDR2 reads ANQGSEA. The V and J ends lost 3 bases and 3 bases, in that order; junction bases with no gene match: 4. The CDR3 extends over 14 amino acids. CDR3 bases: TGCAGCGTTGACGGGACAGGGGTCGACACTGAAGCTTTCTTT. Encoded protein: CSVDGTGVDTEAFF.

The rearrangement uses TRBV4-1 and TRBJ1-1; possible D gene TRBD1, 6 bases. The CDR3 loop spans 14 amino acids. Germline lookup yields CDR1 MGHRA and CDR2 YSYEKL. V lost 2 bases and J 11 bases, leaving 18 bases between the germline ends. The CDR3 loop reads CASSQTRMDSKAFF. The DNA for the CDR3 is TGCGCCAGCAGCCAAACCAGAATGGACAGTAAGGCTTTCTTT.

The V gene is TRBV21-1, the J gene TRBJ1-6; whether TRBD1, the table's D call, matches the DNA was not checked. TRBV21-1 is an annotated pseudogene. This CDR3 spans 18 amino acids. DNA of the CDR3: TGTGCCAGCAGCAAATCCCACCAGTTGTGCTCCTATAATTCACCCCTCCACTTT. It encodes CASSKSHQLCSYNSPLHF.

V and J are TRBV7-9 and TRBJ1-1; the match to TRBD1 covers 9 bases. The CDR3 runs 14 residues. The V gene end was trimmed by 3 bases and the J gene end by 4 bases; junction bases not matched to a gene: 3. From germline, CDR1 is SEHNR and CDR2 FQNEAQ (reference sequence). CDR3 sequence (DNA): TGTGCCAGCAGCTTCAACAGGGGGCTCACTGAAGCTTTCTTT. It codes for CASSFNRGLTEAFF.

This chain connects TRBV19 to TRBJ1-1; 8 bases align to TRBD1. The length of the CDR3 is 14 residues. Germline-derived CDR1 and CDR2 are LNHDA and SQIVND (reference sequence). V lost 4 bases to trimming and J lost 7 bases; unmatched junction nucleotides: 8. The CDR3 loop is CASSKTGQGIEAFF. The CDR3 DNA follows: TGTGCCAGTAGTAAAACTGGACAGGGTATTGAAGCTTTCTTT.

V usage is TRBV21-1 and J usage is TRBJ2-6; TRBD1 was called by the table and not checked on the DNA. TRBV21-1 constitutes a pseudogene. The CDR3 is 19 residues long. This CDR3 is CASSKGGGHSNSGANVLTF. CDR3 coding DNA: TGTGCCAGCAGCAAAGGGGGCGGACACTCGAACTCTGGGGCCAACGTCCTGACTTTC.

The chain uses TRBV11-2 and TRBJ2-6; a weak D match, TRBD1 (5 bases). Germline CDR1 and CDR2: SGHAT and FQNNGV. Trimming removed 0 bases from V and 4 bases from J, with 13 bases in between. The CDR3 sequence is 17 residues long. The CDR3: CASSLDPGRVGANVLTF. In nucleotides, the CDR3 is TGTGCCAGCAGCTTAGACCCGGGCAGGGTCGGGGCCAACGTCCTGACTTTC.

This sequence joins TRBV5-1 and TRBJ1-2; no reliable D call. The germline V gene has CDR1 SGHRS and CDR2 YFSETQ. The CDR3 runs to 15 residues. V dropped 7 bases and J dropped 4 bases, with 20 bases sitting between them. The CDR3 loop is CASEDPVRKTYGYTF. The CDR3 DNA reads TGCGCCAGCGAGGATCCGGTTCGAAAGACCTATGGCTACACCTTC.